The clone carrying this TCR beta chain was detected a few times. Its antigen is currently unknown. These data originate in a study of blood T cells in healthy people across ages. J lost 7 bases, V lost 4 bases, and 9 bases had no gene match. CDR1 MGHRA and CDR2 YSYEKL come from the germline V gene. The CDR3 has 15 amino acids. Study-wide points: One million T cells yielded diversity estimates that were considered underestimates.

Every donor gave approximately 10 milliliters of peripheral blood. Through a sample-barcoded 5' primer and a J-beta primer mix, a second PCR was run for about 7 to 12 cycles. TCRdb fed the 5' RACE reads into MiXCR, producing one record per CDR3 protein. The sample lists approximately 820,000 distinct CDR3 sequences; approximately 48% were seen once. The sequencing input was blood. The receptor's source is a man aged 60-69 years in good health. The chain joins TRBV4-1 to TRBJ2-1, with 8 nucleotides matching TRBD1. CDR3 protein: CASSLSRTGWNEQFF. CDR3 bases: TGCGCCAGCAGCCTTAGTAGGACAGGGTGGAATGAGCAGTTCTTC.